This TCR beta chain was recovered during a study of CD8+CD57+ T cells in acquired aplastic anemia. Study as a whole: Average DNA yield from sorted CD4+ and CD8+ cells was approximately 3 ug. Healthy CD8+ samples averaged about 11.0 million reads. Findings and limits, study-wide: The same twenty-nine CD8+ CDR3 sequences occurred in patients and in controls.

This clonotype was counted a few times. No antigen is known for it. The CDR3 covers 13 residues. From germline, CDR1 is SGHVS and CDR2 FNYEAQ. V lost 5 bases and J lost 1, with 8 bases in between. The template for TCR beta VDJ and CDR3 sequence profiling was genomic DNA. Using its own MiXCR run on the reads, TCRdb lists one record per CDR3 protein. The repertoire holds about 190,000 distinct CDR3 sequences, with roughly half as singletons. This receptor was taken from a human donor in good health, serving as a control. The specimen was sorted CD4+, CD8+, or CD8+CD57+ T cells (not recorded which) from PBMCs. The rearrangement joins TRBV7-6 to TRBJ1-2, with D possibly TRBD1 on 6 matching bases. The CDR3: CASSPGDNYGYTF. CDR3 sequence (DNA): TGTGCCAGCAGCCCAGGGGATAACTATGGCTACACCTTC.